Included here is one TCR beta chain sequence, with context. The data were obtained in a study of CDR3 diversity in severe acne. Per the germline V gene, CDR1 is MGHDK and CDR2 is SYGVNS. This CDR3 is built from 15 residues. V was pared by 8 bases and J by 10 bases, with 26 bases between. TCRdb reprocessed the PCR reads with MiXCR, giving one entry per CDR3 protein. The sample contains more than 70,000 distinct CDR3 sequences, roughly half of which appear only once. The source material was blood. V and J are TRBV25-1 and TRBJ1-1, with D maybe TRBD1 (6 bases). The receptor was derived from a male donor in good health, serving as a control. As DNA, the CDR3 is TGTGCCAGCCGCCGTGCCAGCTCCTACAGGGAGGCAGCTTTCTTT. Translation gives CASRRASSYREAAFF.